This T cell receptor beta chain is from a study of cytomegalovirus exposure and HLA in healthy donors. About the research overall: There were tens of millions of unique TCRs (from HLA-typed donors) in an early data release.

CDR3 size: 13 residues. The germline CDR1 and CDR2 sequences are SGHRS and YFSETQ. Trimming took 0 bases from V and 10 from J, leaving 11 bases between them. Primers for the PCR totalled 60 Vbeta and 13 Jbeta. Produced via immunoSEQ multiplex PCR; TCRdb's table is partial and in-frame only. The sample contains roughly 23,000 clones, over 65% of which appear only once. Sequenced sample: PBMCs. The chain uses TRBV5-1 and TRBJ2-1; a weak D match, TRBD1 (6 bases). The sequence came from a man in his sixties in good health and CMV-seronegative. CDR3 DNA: TGCGCCAGCAGCTTGGATGGGCAGGGGGAGCAGTTCTTC. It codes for CASSLDGQGEQFF. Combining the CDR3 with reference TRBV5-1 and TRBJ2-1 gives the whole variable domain KAGVTQTPRYLIKTRGQQVTLSCSPISGHRSVSWYQQTPGQGLQFLFEYFSETQRNKGNFPGRFSGRQFSNSRSEMNVSTLELGDSALYLCASSLDGQGEQFFGPGTRLTVL.